Below, one T cell receptor beta chain is given with its context. The data were produced by immunoSEQ multiplex PCR, yet TCRdb's version contains in-frame clones alone and is incomplete. The sample has about 380,000 clones; roughly four fifths are singletons. The entry originates in a study of blood T cell repertoires in COVID-19. The sequencing input was peripheral blood. The TCR originated in a human donor with acute or convalescent COVID-19. The donor label of this sample is uncertain.

The CDR3 here is CASSENRGRGTEAFF. The CDR3 bases are TGTGCCAGCAGTGAAAACAGGGGGCGAGGCACTGAAGCTTTCTTT. This chain connects TRBV2 to TRBJ1-1; 9 bases fit TRBD1. Per the germline V gene, CDR1 is SNHLY and CDR2 is FYNNEI. This CDR3 is 15 amino acids long. The V segment lost 2 bases and the J segment 4 bases; nucleotides outside the gene matches: 5.